This TCR beta chain was observed in a study of beta chain features in type 1 diabetes (dated by TCRdb to 2017 to 2018). About the study as a whole: Mean age, gender distribution, total cell number and subset yield did not differ between patients and healthy donors. Regulatory and stem cell-like memory subsets were isolated from only 8 patients and 8 healthy donors, whereas naive and central memory subsets came from all 28 donors. In the study, TCRB repertoires of sorted circulating CD4+ T cell subsets from recently diagnosed type 1 diabetes patients were compared with those of matched healthy donors. A total of 90 million to 140 million sorted cells were examined across all samples, and RNA yield correlated strongly with the number of cells per subset. Beyond this particular receptor, the publication reports: Naive, central memory and regulatory TCRB repertoires appeared to be more similar among patients than among healthy donors. In all four CD4+ subsets, TCRB CDR3 length was moderately but significantly shorter in type 1 diabetes patients. Because small numbers of individuals were included in the HLA sub-analyses, any influence of HLA type on TCRB rearrangement was left unresolved. Because cDNA rather than genomic DNA was sequenced, highly expressing activated cells could have been over-represented, although no difference in activation and CD3 levels was found between groups. Patients with type 1 diabetes made fewer insertions and deleted more nucleotides at VDJ recombination sites, implying thymic rearrangement abnormalities. Shorter templates might be favored by PCR, yet because patient and control samples were amplified and corrected together, any such skew would affect both groups equally.

The V end loses 4 bases and the J end loses 5 bases, and a stretch of 12 bases separates them. CDR3 length: 13 amino acids, cysteine to phenylalanine. The kept DNA is CDR3 alone, 39 bases in frame from the first base. The germline V gene (reference sequence) supplies CDR1 PRHDT and CDR2 FYEKMQ. This clone was seen a handful of times. Its antigen remains unidentified. The record has no base qualities; no much larger clone is one base away. All of the isolated RNA was reverse transcribed with the High Capacity cDNA Reverse Transcription Kit, so expressed TCRB transcripts were sequenced. Deep immunoSEQ sequencing was applied to naive, central memory and regulatory T cell samples, giving an average of around 4 million total reads per sample. Sorted cells were lysed in RLT buffer and RNA was extracted with DNase-treated RNeasy Micro or Mini kits, depending on cell number. Each cell subset was processed separately to prevent cross-contamination, with patient and healthy donor samples processed together. TCRB sequences were amplified from cDNA with the immunoSEQ multiplex PCR, producing 87-bp fragments spanning the CDR3 region. Amplicons were sequenced on the Illumina HiSeq platform. Per the original workflow: PCR bias was computationally corrected using synthetic template baselines, reads within Hamming distance 2 were collapsed, and singletons that could not be merged were discarded. By aligning reads against IMGT, V, D and J genes, CDR3 length, and insertions or deletions at six rearrangement sites were assigned. Within each subset, clonotype counts were normalized to sorted cell number, after which true diversity and Gini coefficients were computed with the tcR R package. The overlap coefficient, calculated on TCRB nucleotide sequences, was used to measure repertoire sharing. Out-of-frame TCRB sequences from naive cells were analyzed to stand in for the pre-selection repertoire. The table was pulled from immuneACCESS by TCRdb, which kept in-frame rearrangements only. Such tables lose some clones; where checked, under half of the loss comes from unresolved V genes, and the rest has no known cause. Clonal size and the V and J genes are those of that table, whereas D and trimming came from the DNA. In all, the sample holds under 300,000 clones, and 15% to 20% of those were seen once. The ten largest make up 0.065% to 0.1% of the sample.

From each donor, a single peripheral blood sample of about 116 mL on average was drawn into heparinised tubes. A BD FACSAria II was used to sort naive, central memory, regulatory and stem cell-like memory CD4+ T cells with a panel that included CD45RO, CCR7, CD25, CD127, CD95 and CD27. All sorted populations exceeded 95% purity. Right away, PBMCs were isolated by Lymphoprep density gradient centrifugation and were stained directly, with no culture step. Samples were stained and sorted in pairs, with one healthy donor and one patient per experiment, so that batch effects were minimized. The TCR was taken from a man aged 25 to 40 with type 1 diabetes. In this chain, TRBV13 is recombined with TRBJ2-7, and perhaps TRBD2 as D gene, on 6 matching bases. Sequencing was performed on naive CD4+ T cells from blood. Explained via the paper, the cell subset or site label denotes: true naive CD4+ T cells. CDR3 protein: CASSSFQRDEQYF. Here is the DNA: TGTGCCAGCAGCTCCTTCCAGCGGGACGAGCAGTACTTC.